One sample yielded the 6 T cell receptor beta chains listed below, sequenced in a study of cytomegalovirus exposure and HLA in healthy donors. The PCR employed 60 Vbeta primers together with 13 Jbeta primers. Clones were sequenced by immunoSEQ multiplex PCR, and TCRdb holds only the in-frame ones, with some missing. This table has roughly 68,000 clones, approximately 70% appearing once. Sequencing used PBMCs. These receptor sequences come from a man aged 35-49 years in good health and CMV-seropositive.

This sequence joins TRBV2 and TRBJ2-7; possibly TRBD1 for D (6 bases). Germline V gene lookup returns CDR1 SNHLY and CDR2 FYNNEI. The V end lost 4 bases, the J end lost 2 bases, and 15 bases lay between the germline ends. The CDR3 is 15 amino acids. This CDR3 reads CASSVWQGWTYEQYF. The CDR3 nucleotides are TGTGCCAGCAGTGTGTGGCAGGGGTGGACCTACGAGCAGTACTTC.

The chain joins TRBV27 to TRBJ1-1; a weak D match, TRBD1 (5 bases). The CDR3 runs 14 residues. CDR1 is MNHEY, CDR2 SMNVEV, per germline (reference sequence). V was clipped by 0 bases and J by 4 bases, with 9 bases between them. CDR3 sequence (DNA): TGTGCCAGCAGTTTATCCAGGGCTGGCACTGAAGCTTTCTTT. This translates into CASSLSRAGTEAFF.

CDR3 protein: CASSKGRENTEAFF. The CDR3 DNA reads TGTGCCAGCTCCAAAGGACGGGAGAACACTGAAGCTTTCTTT. V is TRBV18 and J is TRBJ1-1, with no clear D. CDR3 length: 14 residues. V was trimmed by 6 bases and J by 1 base, leaving 12 bases between them. Per germline, CDR1 KGHSH and CDR2 LQKENI.

The chain joins TRBV28 to TRBJ1-2; 8 nucleotides match TRBD1. This CDR3 region has 14 residues. Germline V gene sequence: CDR1 MDHEN, CDR2 SYDVKM. The V and J ends lost 6 bases and 8 bases, in that order; junction bases with no gene match: 11. CDR3 in amino acids: CASRPSGQDGGYTF. CDR3 DNA: TGTGCCAGCAGACCCTCGGGACAGGACGGCGGCTACACCTTC.

The sample holds one count of this clone. A junction boundary mismatches the germline segment, possibly from a read error. The chain has TRBV30 and TRBJ1-1, with D possibly TRBD1 on 5 matching bases. Per germline, CDR1 GTSNPN and CDR2 SVGIG (reference sequence). The CDR3 runs to 14 residues. This CDR3 is CARRNPGLATEAFF. In DNA, the CDR3 is TGTGCCCGGAGGAACCCAGGGTTGGCCACTGAAGCTTTCTTT.

The chain has TRBV30 and TRBJ2-4, with a possible D match to TRBD1 (6 bases). Germline lookup yields CDR1 GTSNPN and CDR2 SVGIG (reference sequence). This CDR3 has 14 amino acids. Trimming left V 5 bases short and J 3 bases short, with 14 bases between. The CDR3 reads CAWSGPRGKNIQYF. The CDR3 DNA reads as TGTGCCTGGTCGGGACCCAGGGGCAAAAACATTCAGTACTTC.